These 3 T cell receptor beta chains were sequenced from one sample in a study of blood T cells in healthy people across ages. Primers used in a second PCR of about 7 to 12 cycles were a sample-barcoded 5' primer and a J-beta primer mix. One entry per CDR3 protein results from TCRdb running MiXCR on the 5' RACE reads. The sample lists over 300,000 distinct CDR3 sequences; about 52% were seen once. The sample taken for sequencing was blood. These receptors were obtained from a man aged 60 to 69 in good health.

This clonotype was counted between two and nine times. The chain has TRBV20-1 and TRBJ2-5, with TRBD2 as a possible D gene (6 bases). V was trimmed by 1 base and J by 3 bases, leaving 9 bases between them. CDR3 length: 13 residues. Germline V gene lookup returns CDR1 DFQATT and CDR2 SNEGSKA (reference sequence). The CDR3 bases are TGCAGTGCTAGAGCGGGAGAGAAAGAGACCCAGTACTTC. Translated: CSARAGEKETQYF.

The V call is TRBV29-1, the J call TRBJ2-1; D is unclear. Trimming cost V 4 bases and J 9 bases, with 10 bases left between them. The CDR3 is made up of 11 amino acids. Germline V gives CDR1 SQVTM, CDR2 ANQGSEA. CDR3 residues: CSVVSPPEQFF. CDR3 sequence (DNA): TGCAGCGTTGTCAGCCCACCTGAGCAGTTCTTC.

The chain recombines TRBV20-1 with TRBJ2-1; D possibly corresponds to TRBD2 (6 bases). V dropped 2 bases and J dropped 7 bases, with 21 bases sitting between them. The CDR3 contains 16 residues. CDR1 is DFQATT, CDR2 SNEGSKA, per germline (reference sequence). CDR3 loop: CSARSNRDWTYNEQFF. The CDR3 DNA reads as TGCAGTGCTAGATCCAACCGGGACTGGACGTATAATGAGCAGTTCTTC.